The T cell receptor beta chain described here comes from a study of cytotoxic CD8 clonotypes in ibrutinib-treated CLL. Investigators sought sequencing depths of between 1 in 200,000 and 1 in 1 million T cells. Generated by immunoSEQ multiplex PCR, the TCRdb table keeps only in-frame clones and is missing some. The data hold around 160,000 clones, with roughly 84% observed a single time. This clone came up a few times. Its cognate antigen is unknown. TCR beta library input comprised about 1.8 micrograms of genomic DNA from cryopreserved PBMCs. Findings and limits, study-wide: Collection times varied between progressing and sustained-remission patients.

V was pared by 1 base and J by 0 bases, with 10 bases between. CDR1 is SNHLY, CDR2 FYNNEI, per germline. The length of the CDR3 is 15 residues. The receptor's source is a human donor with chronic lymphocytic leukemia. The J gene is TRBJ2-7, the V gene TRBV2, with D possibly TRBD2 on 5 matching bases. Here the sequenced sample was PBMCs, taken at disease progression, from a patient treated with ibrutinib. The CDR3 DNA reads as TGTGCCAGCAGTGAAGGGATCACTAGCTCCTACGAGCAGTACTTC. Protein sequence: CASSEGITSSYEQYF.